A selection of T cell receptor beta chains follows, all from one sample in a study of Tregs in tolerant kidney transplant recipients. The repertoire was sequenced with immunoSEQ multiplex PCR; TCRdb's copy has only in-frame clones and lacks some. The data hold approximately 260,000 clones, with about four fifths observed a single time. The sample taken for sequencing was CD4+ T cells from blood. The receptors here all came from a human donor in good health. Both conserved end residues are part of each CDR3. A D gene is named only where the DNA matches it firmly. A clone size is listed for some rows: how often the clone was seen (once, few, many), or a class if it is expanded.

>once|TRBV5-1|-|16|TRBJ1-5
CASSPTTGTSNQPQHF
TGCGCCAGCAGCCCTACCACAGGGACGAGCAATCAGCCCCAGCATTTT
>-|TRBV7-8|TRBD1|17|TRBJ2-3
CASSLAPTGGGTDTQYF
TGTGCCAGCAGCTTAGCGCCGACAGGGGGCGGCACAGATACGCAGTATTTT
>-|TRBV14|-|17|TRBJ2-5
CASSQYRNRVSQETQYF
TGTGCCAGCAGCCAATATCGGAACAGGGTGTCCCAAGAGACCCAGTACTTC
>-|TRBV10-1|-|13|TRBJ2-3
CASSAELGDTQYF
TGCGCCAGCAGTGCCGAGTTGGGGGATACGCAGTATTTT
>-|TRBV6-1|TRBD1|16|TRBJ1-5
CASSEWWTGGNQPQHF
TGTGCCAGCAGTGAATGGTGGACAGGGGGCAATCAGCCCCAGCATTTT
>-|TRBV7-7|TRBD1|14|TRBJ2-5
CASSLGQGQETQYF
TGTGCCAGCAGCTTGGGACAGGGCCAAGAGACCCAGTACTTC
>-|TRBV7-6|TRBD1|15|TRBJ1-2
CASSPTGGLGYGYTF
TGTGCCAGCAGCCCTACAGGGGGCTTGGGCTATGGCTACACCTTC
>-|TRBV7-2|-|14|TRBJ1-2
CASSPNRQVYGYTF
TGTGCCAGCAGCCCAAACAGACAGGTCTATGGCTACACCTTC
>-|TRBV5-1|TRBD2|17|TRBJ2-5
CASSLGLAGRWPETQYF
TGCGCCAGCAGCTTGGGACTAGCGGGCCGCTGGCCAGAGACCCAGTACTTC
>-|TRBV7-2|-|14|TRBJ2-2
CASSKQSNTGELFF
TGTGCCAGCAGCAAACAAAGCAACACCGGGGAGCTGTTTTTT
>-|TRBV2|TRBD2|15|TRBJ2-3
CASRLVAGGSDTQYF
TGTGCCAGCAGGCTGGTAGCGGGGGGGTCAGATACGCAGTATTTT
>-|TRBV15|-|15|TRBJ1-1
CATSRDLGARDEAFF
TGTGCCACCAGCAGAGATCTGGGGGCAAGAGATGAAGCTTTCTTT
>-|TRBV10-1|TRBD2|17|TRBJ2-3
CASTKPPDLAGGDTQYF
TGCGCCAGCACAAAGCCTCCGGATCTAGCGGGGGGAGATACGCAGTATTTT
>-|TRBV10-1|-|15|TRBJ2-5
CASSASGPAGETQYF
TGCGCCAGCAGTGCATCGGGGCCCGCCGGAGAGACCCAGTACTTC
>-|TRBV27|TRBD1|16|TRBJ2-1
CASSPNSGGSYNEQFF
TGTGCCAGCAGTCCTAACTCAGGGGGCTCCTACAATGAGCAGTTCTTC
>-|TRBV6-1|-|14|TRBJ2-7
CASRPGEWLHEQYF
TGTGCCAGCAGACCCGGGGAGTGGCTTCACGAGCAGTACTTC
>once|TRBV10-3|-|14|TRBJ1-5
CAISDLSGASPQHF
TGTGCCATCAGTGACTTGTCAGGGGCTAGCCCCCAGCATTTT
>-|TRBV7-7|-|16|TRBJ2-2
CASSLRGGGDTGELFF
TGTGCTAGCAGCTTACGGGGAGGGGGTGACACCGGGGAGCTGTTTTTT
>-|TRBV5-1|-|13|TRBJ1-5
CASSPAGGMPQHF
TGCGCCAGCAGCCCGGCGGGGGGGATGCCCCAGCATTTT
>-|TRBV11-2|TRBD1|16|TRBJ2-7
CASSFTSGGQGGEQYF
TGTGCCAGCAGCTTTACGAGTGGGGGACAGGGTGGCGAGCAGTACTTC
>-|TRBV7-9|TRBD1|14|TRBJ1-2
CASSRQGWGYGYTF
TGTGCCAGCAGCAGACAGGGATGGGGCTATGGCTACACCTTC
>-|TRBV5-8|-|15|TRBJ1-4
CASSLGETTNEKLFF
TGTGCCAGCAGCTTGGGGGAGACAACTAATGAAAAACTGTTTTTT
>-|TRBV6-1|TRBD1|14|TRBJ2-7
CASRRQGETYEQYF
TGTGCCAGCAGGAGACAGGGTGAAACCTACGAGCAGTACTTC
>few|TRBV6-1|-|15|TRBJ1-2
CASSEEEQGNYGYTF
TGTGCCAGCAGTGAAGAAGAACAGGGCAACTATGGCTACACCTTC
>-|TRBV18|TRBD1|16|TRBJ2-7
CASSASTGGKTTGQYF
TGTGCCAGCTCAGCCTCCACAGGGGGCAAAACCACCGGGCAGTACTTC
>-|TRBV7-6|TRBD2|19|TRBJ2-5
CASSPGLAGGTLHRETQYF
TGTGCCAGCAGCCCGGGACTAGCGGGGGGAACCCTACACCGGGAGACCCAGTACTTC
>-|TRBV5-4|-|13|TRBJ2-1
CASSLWGRNEQFF
TGTGCCAGCAGCTTGTGGGGGCGCAATGAGCAGTTCTTC
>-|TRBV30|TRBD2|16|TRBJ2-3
CAWSVLAGGRTDTQYF
TGTGCCTGGAGTGTACTAGCGGGAGGGCGCACAGATACGCAGTATTTT
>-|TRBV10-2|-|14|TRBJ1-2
CASSDPGQIRGYTF
TGCGCCAGCAGTGACCCAGGACAGATTAGAGGCTACACCTTC
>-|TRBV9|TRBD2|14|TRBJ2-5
CASSTRGAQETQYF
TGTGCCAGCAGCACGCGGGGGGCTCAAGAGACCCAGTACTTC
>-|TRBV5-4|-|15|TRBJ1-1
CASSPLQQGNTEAFF
TGTGCCAGCAGCCCCCTCCAACAGGGGAACACTGAAGCTTTCTTT
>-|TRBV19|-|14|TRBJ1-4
CASSSLLWEEKLFF
TGTGCCAGTAGTTCTCTCCTGTGGGAAGAAAAACTGTTTTTT
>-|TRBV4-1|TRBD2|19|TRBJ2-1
CASSQERVSLASSYNEQFF
TGCGCCAGCAGCCAAGAGAGGGTTTCACTAGCGAGCTCCTACAATGAGCAGTTCTTC
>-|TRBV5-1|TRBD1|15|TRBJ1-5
CASSLGQGGNQPQHF
TGCGCCAGCAGCCTGGGACAGGGTGGCAATCAGCCCCAGCATTTT
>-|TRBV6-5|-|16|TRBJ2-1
CASSYMSKRTYNEQFF
TGTGCCAGCAGTTACATGAGTAAACGTACGTACAATGAGCAGTTCTTC
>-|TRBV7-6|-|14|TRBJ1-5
CASSLDVGNQPQHF
TGTGCCAGCAGCTTAGATGTGGGAAATCAGCCCCAGCATTTT
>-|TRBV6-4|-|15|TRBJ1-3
CASSEGAREGNTIYF
TGTGCCAGCAGTGAAGGCGCCAGGGAAGGAAACACCATATATTTT
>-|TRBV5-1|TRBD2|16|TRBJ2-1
CASSLGSGTNYNEQFF
TGCGCCAGCAGCTTGGGGTCCGGGACTAACTACAATGAGCAGTTCTTC
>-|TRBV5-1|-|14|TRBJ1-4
CASSLRGNHEKLFF
TGCGCCAGCAGCTTGCGGGGCAACCACGAAAAACTGTTTTTT
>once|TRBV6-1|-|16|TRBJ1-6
CASSESDSRPNSPLHF
TGTGCCAGCAGTGAAAGCGACAGTCGGCCAAATTCACCCCTCCACTTT
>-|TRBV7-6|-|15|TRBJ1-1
CASSLAVGVDTEAFF
TGTGCCAGCAGCTTAGCGGTTGGGGTAGACACTGAAGCTTTCTTT
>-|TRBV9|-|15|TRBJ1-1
CASSVSPQGRTEAFF
TGTGCCAGCAGCGTCTCCCCCCAGGGGAGGACTGAAGCTTTCTTT
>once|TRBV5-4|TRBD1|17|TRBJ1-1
CASSLGRDRGLGTEAFF
TGTGCCAGCAGCTTGGGTAGAGACAGGGGGCTGGGGACTGAAGCTTTCTTT
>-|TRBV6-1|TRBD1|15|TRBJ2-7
CASRPMSPGTGTQYF
TGTGCCAGCAGACCAATGTCACCCGGGACAGGGACTCAGTACTTC
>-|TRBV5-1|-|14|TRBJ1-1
CASSLAVGNTEAFF
TGCGCCAGCAGCTTGGCGGTCGGGAACACTGAAGCTTTCTTT
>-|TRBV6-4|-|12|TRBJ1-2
CASSEQGIGYTF
TGTGCCAGCAGTGAACAGGGAATTGGCTACACCTTC
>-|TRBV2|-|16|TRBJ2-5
CASLNAFKAAQETQYF
TGTGCCAGCCTGAATGCCTTTAAGGCAGCTCAAGAGACCCAGTACTTC
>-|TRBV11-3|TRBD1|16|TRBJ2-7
CASSPSSGTGSYEQYF
TGTGCCAGCAGCCCTTCCTCCGGGACAGGGTCCTACGAGCAGTACTTC
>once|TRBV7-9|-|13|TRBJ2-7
CAGRGDISYEQYF
TGTGCCGGCCGAGGGGACATATCCTACGAGCAGTACTTC